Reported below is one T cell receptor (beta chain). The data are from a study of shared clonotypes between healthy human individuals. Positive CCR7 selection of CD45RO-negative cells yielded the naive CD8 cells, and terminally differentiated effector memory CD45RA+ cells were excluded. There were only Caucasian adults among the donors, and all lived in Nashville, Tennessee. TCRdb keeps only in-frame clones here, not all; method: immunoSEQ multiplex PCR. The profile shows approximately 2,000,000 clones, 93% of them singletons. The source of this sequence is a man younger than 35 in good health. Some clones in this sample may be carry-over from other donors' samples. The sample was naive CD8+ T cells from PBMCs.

CDR3 in amino acids: CASSQEGGEGNQPQHF. For the CDR3, the DNA is TGTGCCAGCAGCCAAGAGGGAGGCGAGGGGAATCAGCCCCAGCATTTT. V usage is TRBV4-2 and J usage is TRBJ1-5, with D maybe TRBD1 (5 bases). Per germline, CDR1 LGHNA and CDR2 YNFKEQ. The CDR3 sequence is 16 residues long. V was pared by 0 bases and J by 4 bases, with 13 bases between.